This T cell receptor (beta chain) was identified in a study of T cells in Graves' hyperthyroidism and ophthalmopathy. Ten or more counts support this clonotype. An absence of ophthalmopathy progression within 18 months meant stable Graves' hyperthyroidism. The source of the PBMCs was about 10 ml of fresh peripheral blood. This CDR3 is 14 amino acids long. Per germline, CDR1 DFQATT and CDR2 SNEGSKA (reference sequence). V lost 0 bases, J lost 5 bases, and 10 bases lay in between. Authors of the study amplified TCR beta CDR3 regions from RNA transcripts. TCR CDR3 underwent first-round RT-PCR with the HTBI primer set. TCRdb processed the multiplex PCR reads anew with MiXCR; each CDR3 protein has one entry. In the table there are more than 150,000 distinct CDR3 sequences, around 15% of which are singletons.

The origin of this receptor is a woman between 45 and 60 years old with Graves' hyperthyroidism. The V call is TRBV20-1, the J call TRBJ2-2, with D unresolved. The sequenced sample consisted of blood. CDR3 residues: CSARDSRQTGELFF. DNA of the CDR3: TGCAGTGCTAGAGATAGCAGGCAAACCGGGGAGCTGTTTTTT.